This T cell receptor (beta chain) was recovered during a study of beta chain features in type 1 diabetes. Notes on the study in general: PCR might preferentially amplify shorter templates, equally in patients and controls. Significant though moderate, a shortening of TCRB CDR3s appeared in all four CD4+ subsets of Type 1 diabetes patients.

All of the isolated RNA was reverse transcribed, so expressed TCRB transcripts were sequenced. The table came from immunoSEQ multiplex PCR; TCRdb's copy has only in-frame clones and leaves some out. The sample records under 300,000 clones, around 9.9% being singletons. As concerns this clone: What it recognizes is unknown. Other nucleotide sequences from this sample produce the same CDR3.

The CDR3 contains 15 residues. CDR1 and CDR2 from the germline V gene are SGDLS and YYNGEE. V trimming: 2 bases; J trimming: 0 bases; junction bases outside the gene matches: 3. The gene calls are TRBV9 and TRBJ2-7; 9 bases map to TRBD1. Sequences were obtained from naive CD4+ T cells from blood. This clonotype was obtained from a young man with type 1 diabetes. The CDR3 is CASSVGTGSSYEQYF. The CDR3 region has the DNA TGTGCCAGCAGCGTCGGGACAGGGAGCTCCTACGAGCAGTACTTC. The whole variable domain, filled in from reference TRBV9 and TRBJ2-7, reads DSGVTQTPKHLITATGQRVTLRCSPRSGDLSVYWYQQSLDQGLQFLIQYYNGEERAKGNILERFSAQQFPDLHSELNLSSLELGDSALYFCASSVGTGSSYEQYFGPGTRLTVT.